The 18 T cell receptor beta chains in this list originate from one sample, sequenced in a study of blood T cell repertoires in COVID-19. Only in-frame clones appear in the TCRdb table, and some are missing; sequencing was by immunoSEQ multiplex PCR. This repertoire shows approximately 310,000 clones, 70% to 90% found once; its top ten account for around 2.2%. Sequencing was carried out using PBMCs or T cells enriched from blood (not recorded which). These TCRs come from a man aged 25 to 40 who had recovered from COVID-19.

This clone was counted once. The gene calls are TRBV7-3 and TRBJ2-2; no definite D call. The CDR3 is 18 residues long. Germline CDR1 reads SGHTA; CDR2 reads FQGTGA. V was trimmed by 7 bases and J by 1 base, leaving 22 bases between them. CDR3 residues: CASNGFIPGVGNTGELFF. CDR3 nucleotides: TGTGCCAGCAACGGCTTCATTCCAGGCGTAGGGAACACCGGGGAGCTGTTTTTT.

V usage is TRBV2 and J usage is TRBJ1-1, with TRBD1 matching 9 bases. Per germline, CDR1 SNHLY and CDR2 FYNNEI. J lost 0 bases, V lost 4 bases, and 9 bases had no gene match. The CDR3 length is 17 residues. CDR3 DNA sequence: TGTGCCAGCAGTGGCAGACAGGGGGAGACTGTGAACACTGAAGCTTTCTTT. It is translated as CASSGRQGETVNTEAFF.

The gene calls are TRBV10-3 and TRBJ2-3, with 10 bases that match TRBD1. Germline V lookup: CDR1 ENHRY, CDR2 SYGVKD. V was pared by 4 bases and J by 4 bases, with 2 bases of the junction left unmatched. The CDR3 sequence is 14 residues long. The CDR3 sequence is CAISAGTGADTQYF. The CDR3 nucleotides are TGTGCCATCAGTGCCGGGACAGGGGCAGATACGCAGTATTTT.

This clone was seen a single time. V usage is TRBV27 and J usage is TRBJ2-7; 7 nucleotides agree with TRBD1. Germline-derived CDR1 and CDR2 are MNHEY and SMNVEV (reference sequence). CDR3 length equals 15 residues. The V segment lost 10 bases and the J segment 0 bases; nucleotides outside the gene matches: 12. The CDR3: CATPGQSSLSYEQYF. The CDR3 DNA is TGTGCCACCCCGGGACAGTCTTCGCTCTCCTACGAGCAGTACTTC.

CDR3: CASSVGIGGSGNTIYF. The CDR3 DNA follows: TGTGCCAGCAGCGTAGGGATCGGGGGCTCTGGAAACACCATATATTTT. This rearrangement joins TRBV9 to TRBJ1-3, with D perhaps TRBD1 (5 bases). The CDR3 spans 16 residues. The germline V and J ends were trimmed by 0 bases and 0 bases, with 10 bases remaining between them. From germline, CDR1 is SGDLS and CDR2 YYNGEE.

The chain has TRBV6-6 and TRBJ2-3, with D maybe TRBD1 (5 bases). The CDR3 length is 15 residues. V dropped 6 bases and J dropped 0 bases, with 13 bases sitting between them. Germline V gene sequence: CDR1 MNHNY, CDR2 SVGAGI (reference sequence). The CDR3 bases are TGTGCCAGCAGCCGCGACCCAGGGAGCACAGATACGCAGTATTTT. Amino acid sequence: CASSRDPGSTDTQYF.

A remark on this clone: This specimen includes other DNA sequences encoding the same CDR3. V and J are TRBV18 and TRBJ1-5; the D gene is possibly TRBD1 (5 bases). The CDR3 totals 13 residues. Deletions cut 3 bases from V and 2 bases from J, with 5 bases between. Germline lookup yields CDR1 KGHSH and CDR2 LQKENI. The chain's CDR3 is CASSPTGNQPQHF. As DNA, the CDR3 is TGTGCCAGCTCACCGACAGGCAATCAGCCCCAGCATTTT.

The genes are TRBV7-2 and TRBJ1-1, with 7 bases matching TRBD1. The CDR3 runs to 14 residues. Per the germline V gene, CDR1 is SGHTA and CDR2 is FQGNSA. Germline trimming cut 3 bases from V and 5 bases from J; bases unmatched to any gene: 6. The CDR3 nucleotides are TGTGCCAGCAGCTTGGAGGGGGCCATTACTGAAGCTTTCTTT. It codes for CASSLEGAITEAFF.

This chain links TRBV3-1 (or the pseudogene TRBV3-2) with TRBJ1-1, with D perhaps matching TRBD1 (5 bases). Trimming took 7 bases from V and 0 from J, leaving 15 bases between them. The CDR3 totals 15 residues. Looked up from germline, CDR1 is LGHDT and CDR2 is YNNKEL (reference sequence). CDR3 nucleotide sequence: TGTGCCAGCACCTTAAGCAGGGCTATGAACACTGAAGCTTTCTTT. Translated: CASTLSRAMNTEAFF.

The chain couples TRBV13 to TRBJ1-2, with D tentatively TRBD1 (5 bases). V was trimmed by 0 bases and J by 0 bases, leaving 8 bases between them. In germline, CDR1 is PRHDT, CDR2 FYEKMQ (reference sequence). This CDR3 has 15 amino acids. Here the CDR3 reads CASSLGRGTNYGYTF. The DNA of the CDR3 is TGTGCCAGCAGCTTAGGGCGGGGGACTAACTATGGCTACACCTTC.

V usage is TRBV9 and J usage is TRBJ1-2, with D possibly being TRBD1 (5 bases). This CDR3 contains 15 residues. Per the germline V gene, CDR1 is SGDLS and CDR2 is YYNGEE. V lost 3 bases and J 4 bases, leaving 16 bases between the germline ends. Here the CDR3 DNA reads TGTGCCAGCAGCGCGGGGGAGGGAATGGCCTATGGCTACACCTTC. This encodes CASSAGEGMAYGYTF.

The J gene is TRBJ1-5, the V gene TRBV24-1, with 8 bases aligning to TRBD1. This CDR3 region has 13 residues. After removal of 4 bases from V and 9 bases from J, the junction contained 4 bases not matched to a gene. Germline V gene lookup returns CDR1 KGHDR and CDR2 SFDVKD. CDR3 amino acids: CATSDHDRGPQHF. CDR3 coding DNA: TGTGCCACCAGTGACCACGACAGGGGGCCCCAGCATTTT.

This clone was recorded a few times. This chain joins TRBV6-5 and TRBJ1-6, with 7 bases lining up with TRBD1. The J segment lost 7 bases and the V segment lost 0 bases, leaving 6 bases of the junction unmatched. Germline values: CDR1 MNHEY, CDR2 SVGAGI. The CDR3 contains 16 residues. The CDR3 sequence is CASSYSRQGVNSPLHF. The CDR3 DNA is TGTGCCAGCAGTTACTCGAGGCAGGGGGTAAATTCACCCCTCCACTTT.

The genes are TRBV6-5 and TRBJ2-7; TRBD1 matches 7 bases. CDR1 MNHEY and CDR2 SVGAGI come from the germline V gene. V shed 7 bases, J shed 0 bases, and the junction held 6 bases outside the gene matches. This CDR3 has 14 residues. This chain's CDR3 is CASNPGQSSYEQYF. The CDR3 coding sequence is TGTGCCAGCAACCCGGGACAGAGCTCCTACGAGCAGTACTTC.

The chain links TRBV7-9 to TRBJ1-2; D may be TRBD1 (5 bases). Between the trimmed V and J ends, which lost 0 bases and 6 bases, there was a span of 11 bases. CDR1 SEHNR and CDR2 FQNEAQ come from the germline V gene (reference sequence). This CDR3 has 14 amino acids. CDR3 nucleotide sequence: TGTGCCAGCAGCTTAGCGCCAGGGCCTCATGGCTACACCTTC. This gives the protein CASSLAPGPHGYTF. The variable domain in full, completed from reference TRBV7-9 and TRBJ1-2, reads DTGVSQNPRHKITKRGQNVTFRCDPISEHNRLYWYRQTLGQGPEFLTYFQNEAQLEKSRLLSDRFSAERPKGSFSTLEIQRTEQGDSAMYLCASSLAPGPHGYTFGSGTRLTVV.

This clone was seen a few times. The gene calls are TRBV4-1 and TRBJ2-3; 10 bases match TRBD2. J lost 1 base, V lost 3 bases, and 19 bases had no gene match. CDR3 length: 21 amino acids. Germline V gives CDR1 MGHRA, CDR2 YSYEKL. CDR3 bases: TGCGCCAGCAGCCAGCCGCCCCTAACCGAAACACTAGCGGGGCGCACAGATACGCAGTATTTT. This encodes CASSQPPLTETLAGRTDTQYF.

The genes are TRBV6-2 or TRBV6-3 and TRBJ2-7; TRBD2 matches 8 bases. The J segment lost 1 base and the V segment lost 3 bases, leaving 2 bases of the junction unmatched. The CDR3 is 14 residues long. Germline CDR1 MNHEY, CDR2 SVGEGT. CDR3 DNA: TGTGCCAGCAGTTATTTAGCGGGATCCTACGAGCAGTACTTC. Translation: CASSYLAGSYEQYF.

The rearrangement joins TRBV12-3 or TRBV12-4 to TRBJ1-6; D not resolved. This CDR3 is built from 13 residues. V dropped 6 bases and J dropped 10 bases, with 13 bases sitting between them. CDR3 DNA: TGTGCCAGCAGCTCGGAACGAGGATCACCCCTCCACTTT. This translates into CASSSERGSPLHF.